The source of this T cell receptor beta chain is a study of cytomegalovirus exposure and HLA in healthy donors. Whole-study findings and limits: TCR beta sequences numbering roughly 18,000 were associated with HLA alleles at 0.05 false discovery rate in a later analysis. Three chains linked to CMV were shown in vitro to be specific for CMV antigens. In a later analysis, DRB1 alleles had the most associated TCRs; HLA-C alleles the fewest.

CDR1 is GTSNPN, CDR2 SVGIG, per germline (reference sequence). V dropped 3 bases and J dropped 1 base, with 19 bases sitting between them. The CDR3 is made up of 16 amino acids. A note on this clone: Its antigen is unidentified.

Use of 60 Vbeta and 13 Jbeta primers characterized the PCR. Source study methods: Later analysis identified some 80 million unique TCR beta chains, roughly 11 million shared. This table comes from immunoSEQ multiplex PCR, and its TCRdb copy is limited to in-frame clones, with some not included. Clone size and the V and J calls come from that table; the DNA yielded D and trimming. The sample holds around 190,000 clones; around 77% are singletons and the top ten take 2.9%. This sequence was found in a woman in her 30s in good health and CMV-seronegative. The genes are TRBV30 and TRBJ2-7; D may be TRBD2 (5 bases). The sample was PBMCs. The CDR3 reads CAWRFVEVTGSYEQYF. The CDR3 DNA sequence: TGTGCCTGGAGGTTTGTTGAGGTCACGGGGTCCTACGAGCAGTACTTC.